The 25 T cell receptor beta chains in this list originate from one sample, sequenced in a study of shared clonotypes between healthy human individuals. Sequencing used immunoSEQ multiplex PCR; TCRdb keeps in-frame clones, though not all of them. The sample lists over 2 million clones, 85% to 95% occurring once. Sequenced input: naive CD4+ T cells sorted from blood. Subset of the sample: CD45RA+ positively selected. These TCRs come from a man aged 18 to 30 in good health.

CDR3 sequence (DNA): TGTGCCAGCACCCTAGGGGGGAATTATGGCTACACCTTC. Residues: CASTLGGNYGYTF. This chain connects TRBV28 to TRBJ1-2; perhaps TRBD1 as D (6 bases). Deletions cut 7 bases from V and 5 bases from J, with 14 bases between. The CDR3 is 13 residues long. The germline gives CDR1 MDHEN, CDR2 SYDVKM.

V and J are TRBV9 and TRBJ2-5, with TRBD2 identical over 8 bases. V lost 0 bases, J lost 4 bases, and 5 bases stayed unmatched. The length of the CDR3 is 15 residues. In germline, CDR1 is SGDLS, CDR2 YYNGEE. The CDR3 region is CASSVGIGGVETQYF. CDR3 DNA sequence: TGTGCCAGCAGCGTAGGTATCGGGGGGGTAGAGACCCAGTACTTC.

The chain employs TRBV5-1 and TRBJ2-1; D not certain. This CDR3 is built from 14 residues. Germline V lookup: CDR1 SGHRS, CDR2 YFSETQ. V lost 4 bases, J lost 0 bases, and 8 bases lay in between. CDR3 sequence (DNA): TGCGCCAGCAGCAGCGCACTCTCCTACAATGAGCAGTTCTTC. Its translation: CASSSALSYNEQFF.

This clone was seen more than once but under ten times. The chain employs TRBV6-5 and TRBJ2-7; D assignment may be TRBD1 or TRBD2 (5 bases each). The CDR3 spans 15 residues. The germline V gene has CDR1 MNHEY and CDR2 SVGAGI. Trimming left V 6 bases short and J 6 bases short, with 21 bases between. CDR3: CASSPGLAMNGEQYF. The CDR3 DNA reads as TGTGCCAGCAGCCCGGGGCTAGCTATGAACGGCGAGCAGTACTTC.

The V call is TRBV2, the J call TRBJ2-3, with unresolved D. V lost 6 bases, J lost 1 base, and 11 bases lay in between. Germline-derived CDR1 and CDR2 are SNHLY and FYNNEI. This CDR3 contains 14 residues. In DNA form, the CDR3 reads TGTGCCAGCAGCCCGGATTGGGGCACAGATACGCAGTATTTT. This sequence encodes CASSPDWGTDTQYF. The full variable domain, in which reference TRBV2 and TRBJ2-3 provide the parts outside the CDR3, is EPEVTQTPSHQVTQMGQEVILRCVPISNHLYFYWYRQILGQKVEFLVSFYNNEISEKSEIFDDQFSVERPDGSNFTLKIRSTKLEDSAMYFCASSPDWGTDTQYFGPGTRLTVL.

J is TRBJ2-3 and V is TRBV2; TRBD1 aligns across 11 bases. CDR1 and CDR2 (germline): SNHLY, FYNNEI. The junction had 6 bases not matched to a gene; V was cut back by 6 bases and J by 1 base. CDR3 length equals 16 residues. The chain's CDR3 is CASRDRDRGGTDTQYF. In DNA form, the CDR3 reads TGTGCCAGCAGGGACCGGGACAGGGGGGGCACAGATACGCAGTATTTT.

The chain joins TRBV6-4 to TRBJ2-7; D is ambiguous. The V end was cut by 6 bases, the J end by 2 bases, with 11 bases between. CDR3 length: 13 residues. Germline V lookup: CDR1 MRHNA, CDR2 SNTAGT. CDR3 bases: TGTGCCAGCAGGGACGGATTGACCTACGAGCAGTACTTC. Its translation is CASRDGLTYEQYF.

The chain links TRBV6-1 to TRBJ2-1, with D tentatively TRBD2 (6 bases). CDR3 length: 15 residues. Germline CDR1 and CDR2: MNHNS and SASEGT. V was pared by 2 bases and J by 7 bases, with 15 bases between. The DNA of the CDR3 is TGTGCCAGCAGTGAAAGGAGGGTGACAGAGAATGAGCAGTTCTTC. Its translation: CASSERRVTENEQFF.

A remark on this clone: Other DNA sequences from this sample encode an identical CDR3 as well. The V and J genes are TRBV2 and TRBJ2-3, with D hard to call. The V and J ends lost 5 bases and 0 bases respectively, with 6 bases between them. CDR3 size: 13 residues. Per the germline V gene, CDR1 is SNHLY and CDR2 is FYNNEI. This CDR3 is CASSPDSTDTQYF. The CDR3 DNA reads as TGTGCCAGCAGTCCTGACAGCACAGATACGCAGTATTTT.

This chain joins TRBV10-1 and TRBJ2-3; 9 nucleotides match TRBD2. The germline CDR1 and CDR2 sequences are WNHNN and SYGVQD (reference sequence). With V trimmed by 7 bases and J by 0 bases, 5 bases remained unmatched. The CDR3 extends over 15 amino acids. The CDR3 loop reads CASTSGRLSTDTQYF. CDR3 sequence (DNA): TGCGCCAGCACAAGCGGGAGGCTTAGCACAGATACGCAGTATTTT.

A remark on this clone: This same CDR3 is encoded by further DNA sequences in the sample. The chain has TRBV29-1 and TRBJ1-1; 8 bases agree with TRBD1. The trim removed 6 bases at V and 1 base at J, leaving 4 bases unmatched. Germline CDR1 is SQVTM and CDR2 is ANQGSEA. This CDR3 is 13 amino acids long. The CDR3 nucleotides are TGCAGCGTCCGGACAGGGAGGAACACTGAAGCTTTCTTT. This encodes CSVRTGRNTEAFF.

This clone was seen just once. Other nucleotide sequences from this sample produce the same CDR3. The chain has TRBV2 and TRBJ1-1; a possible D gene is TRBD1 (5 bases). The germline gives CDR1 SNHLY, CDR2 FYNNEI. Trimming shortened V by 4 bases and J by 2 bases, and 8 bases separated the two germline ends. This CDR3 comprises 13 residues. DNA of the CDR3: TGTGCCAGCAGTGGACAGAGCAACACTGAAGCTTTCTTT. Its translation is CASSGQSNTEAFF.

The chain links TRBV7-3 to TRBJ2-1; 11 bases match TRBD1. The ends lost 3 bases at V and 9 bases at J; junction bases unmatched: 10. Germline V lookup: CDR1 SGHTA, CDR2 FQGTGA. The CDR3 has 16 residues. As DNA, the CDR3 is TGTGCCAGCAGCTTTTCTAGCGGGACAGGGGGTGGTGAGCAGTTCTTC. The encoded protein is CASSFSSGTGGGEQFF. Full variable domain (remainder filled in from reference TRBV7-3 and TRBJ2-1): GAGVSQTPSNKVTEKGKYVELRCDPISGHTALYWYRQSLGQGPEFLIYFQGTGAADDSGLPNDRFFAVRPEGSVSTLKIQRTERGDSAVYLCASSFSSGTGGGEQFFGPGTRLTVL.

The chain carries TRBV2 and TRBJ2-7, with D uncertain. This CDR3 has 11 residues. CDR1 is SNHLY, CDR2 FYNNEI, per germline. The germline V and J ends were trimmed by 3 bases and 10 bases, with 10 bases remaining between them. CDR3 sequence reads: CASSDAPNQYF. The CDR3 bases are TGTGCCAGCAGTGACGCCCCTAATCAGTACTTC.

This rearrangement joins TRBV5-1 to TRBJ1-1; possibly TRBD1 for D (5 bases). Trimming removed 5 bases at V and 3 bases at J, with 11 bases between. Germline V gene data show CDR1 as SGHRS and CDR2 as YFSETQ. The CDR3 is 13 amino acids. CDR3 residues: CASRSSQDTEAFF. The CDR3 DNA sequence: TGCGCCAGCAGATCCTCACAGGACACTGAAGCTTTCTTT.

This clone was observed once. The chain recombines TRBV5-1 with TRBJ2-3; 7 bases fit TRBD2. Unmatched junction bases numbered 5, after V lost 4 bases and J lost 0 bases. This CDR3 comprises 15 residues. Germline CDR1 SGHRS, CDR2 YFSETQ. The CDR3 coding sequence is TGCGCCAGCAGCGCGATCGGGGGGAGCACAGATACGCAGTATTTT. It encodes CASSAIGGSTDTQYF.

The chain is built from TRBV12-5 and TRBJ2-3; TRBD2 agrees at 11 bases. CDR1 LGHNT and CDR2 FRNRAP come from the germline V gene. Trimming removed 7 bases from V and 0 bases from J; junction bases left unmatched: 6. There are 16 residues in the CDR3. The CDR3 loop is CASVLAGGHSTDTQYF. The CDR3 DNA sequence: TGTGCTAGTGTCTTAGCGGGAGGGCATAGCACAGATACGCAGTATTTT.

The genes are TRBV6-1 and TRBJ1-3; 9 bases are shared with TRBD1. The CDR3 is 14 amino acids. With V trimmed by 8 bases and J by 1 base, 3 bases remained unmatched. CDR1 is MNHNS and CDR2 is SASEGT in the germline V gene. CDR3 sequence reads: CASGQGRSGNTIYF. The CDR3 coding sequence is TGTGCCAGCGGACAGGGGAGGTCTGGAAACACCATATATTTT.

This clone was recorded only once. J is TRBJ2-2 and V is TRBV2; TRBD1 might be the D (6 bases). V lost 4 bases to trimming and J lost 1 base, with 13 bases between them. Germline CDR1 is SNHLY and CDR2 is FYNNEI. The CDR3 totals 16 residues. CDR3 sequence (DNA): TGTGCCAGCAGTGGCCAGGGGCTCTGGAACACCGGGGAGCTGTTTTTT. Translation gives CASSGQGLWNTGELFF.

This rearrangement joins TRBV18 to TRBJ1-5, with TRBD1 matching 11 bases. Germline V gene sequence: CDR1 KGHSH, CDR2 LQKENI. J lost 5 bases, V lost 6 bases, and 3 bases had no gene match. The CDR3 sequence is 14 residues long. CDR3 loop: CASSGQGVYQPQHF. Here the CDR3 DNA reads TGTGCCAGCTCGGGACAGGGGGTTTATCAGCCCCAGCATTTT.

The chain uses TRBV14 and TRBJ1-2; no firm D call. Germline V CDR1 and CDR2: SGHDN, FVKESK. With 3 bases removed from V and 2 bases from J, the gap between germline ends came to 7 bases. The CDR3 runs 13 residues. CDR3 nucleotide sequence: TGTGCCAGCAGCCAGTCAAGGAACTATGGCTACACCTTC. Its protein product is CASSQSRNYGYTF.

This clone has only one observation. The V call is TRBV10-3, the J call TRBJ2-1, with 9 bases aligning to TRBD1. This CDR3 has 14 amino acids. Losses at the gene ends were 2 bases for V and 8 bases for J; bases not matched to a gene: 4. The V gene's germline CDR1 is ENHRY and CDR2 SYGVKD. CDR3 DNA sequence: TGTGCCATCAGTGAGGGGGGACAGGGTTATGAGCAGTTCTTC. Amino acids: CAISEGGQGYEQFF.

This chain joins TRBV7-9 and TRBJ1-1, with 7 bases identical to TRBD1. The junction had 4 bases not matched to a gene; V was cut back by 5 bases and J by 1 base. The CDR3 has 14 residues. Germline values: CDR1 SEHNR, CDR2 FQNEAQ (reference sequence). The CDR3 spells CASSLRTGNTEAFF. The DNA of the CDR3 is TGTGCCAGCAGCCTAAGGACAGGGAACACTGAAGCTTTCTTT.

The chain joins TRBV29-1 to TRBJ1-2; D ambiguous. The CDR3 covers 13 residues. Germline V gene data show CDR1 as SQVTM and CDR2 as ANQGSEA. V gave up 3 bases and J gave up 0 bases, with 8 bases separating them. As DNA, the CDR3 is TGCAGCGTTGAGACGGTAGCTAACTATGGCTACACCTTC. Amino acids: CSVETVANYGYTF.

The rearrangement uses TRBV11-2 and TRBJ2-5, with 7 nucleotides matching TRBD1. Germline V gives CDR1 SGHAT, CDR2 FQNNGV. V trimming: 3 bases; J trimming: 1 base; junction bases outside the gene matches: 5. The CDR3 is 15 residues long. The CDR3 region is CASSFEGAGQETQYF. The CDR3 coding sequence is TGTGCCAGCAGCTTTGAGGGGGCGGGCCAAGAGACCCAGTACTTC.